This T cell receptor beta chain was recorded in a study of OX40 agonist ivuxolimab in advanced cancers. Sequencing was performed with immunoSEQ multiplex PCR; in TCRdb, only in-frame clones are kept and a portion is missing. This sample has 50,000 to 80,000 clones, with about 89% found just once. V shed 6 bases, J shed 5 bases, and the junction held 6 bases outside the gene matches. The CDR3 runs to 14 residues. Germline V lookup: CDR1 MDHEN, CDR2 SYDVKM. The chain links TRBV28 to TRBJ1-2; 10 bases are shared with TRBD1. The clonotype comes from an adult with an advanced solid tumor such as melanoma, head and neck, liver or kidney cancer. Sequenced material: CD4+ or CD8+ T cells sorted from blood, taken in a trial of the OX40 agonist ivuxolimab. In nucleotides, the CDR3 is TGTGCCAGCAGGACAGGGGGCTCGGGGTATGGCTACACCTTC. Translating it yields CASRTGGSGYGYTF.